The TCR beta chain under discussion was sequenced for a study of CD8+ T cells in alopecia areata. RNA was extracted and reverse transcribed into cDNA as the sequencing template. The method was immunoSEQ multiplex PCR; TCRdb's version includes in-frame clones alone and lacks a portion of them. The profile shows around 97,000 clones, roughly 50% of them singletons. In the case of this clone: Its target is unknown.

Trimming removed 0 bases at V and 5 bases at J, with 12 bases between. The CDR3 contains 14 residues. The germline gives CDR1 SGDLS, CDR2 YYNGEE. Researchers picked out CD4+ and CD8+ T cells from PBMCs by sorting. Regarding the study as a whole: Tissue-resident alphabeta T cells belonging to normal skin likewise get sequenced within scalp specimens. It was lesional scalp, especially alopecia totalis/universalis, that showed higher clonality than normal scalp.

Sequencing input: CD4+ T cells sorted from blood. V is TRBV9 and J is TRBJ2-7; a weak D match, TRBD2 (5 bases). The origin of this receptor is a human donor in good health. The DNA for the CDR3 is TGTGCCAGCAGCGTAGGTAATAGCGCGGACGAGCAGTACTTC. It encodes CASSVGNSADEQYF.